This T cell receptor (beta chain) is drawn from a study of blood T cells in healthy people across ages. General study points: Using unsorted PBMCs precluded a conclusive naive versus antigen-experienced comparison.

Many counts were recorded for this clonotype. As yet, its antigen is unknown. Combining a sample-barcoded 5' primer with a J-beta primer mix, a second PCR ran for about 7 to 11 cycles. TCRdb independently ran MiXCR on the 5' RACE reads; one entry per CDR3 protein. The table has some 670,000 distinct CDR3 sequences, 45% to 60% seen once. Germline V gene data show CDR1 as ENHRY and CDR2 as SYGVKD. CDR3 length: 14 residues. V gave up 10 bases and J gave up 1 base; unmatched junction bases: 7. The sequence was obtained from a woman aged 80 or over in good health. The sequenced sample consisted of blood. The genes are TRBV10-3 and TRBJ2-1; 7 positions match TRBD1. The CDR3 sequence: CATNRGQSYNEQFF. CDR3 in DNA: TGTGCCACCAACAGGGGACAGTCCTACAATGAGCAGTTCTTC.